This section outlines one T cell receptor beta chain sequence together with its context. The sample comes from a study of blood T cell repertoires in COVID-19. Participants, about 18 to 90 years old, spanned 24 US areas. The assay was immunoSEQ multiplex PCR, and TCRdb's table has in-frame clones only and misses some. The table has some 380,000 clones, around 87% seen once. CDR1 and CDR2 from the germline V gene are LGHDT and YNNKEL (reference sequence). This CDR3 spans 15 amino acids. The V gene end was trimmed by 4 bases and the J gene end by 6 bases; junction bases not matched to a gene: 10. The chain uses TRBV3-1 (or the pseudogene TRBV3-2) and TRBJ1-1; TRBD1 aligns across 8 bases. This receptor was obtained from a man aged 30 to 45 who had recovered from COVID-19. The sequenced sample was PBMCs or T cells enriched from blood (not recorded which). As DNA, the CDR3 is TGTGCCAGCAGCCGCATAGGACAGGGCGACGCTGAAGCTTTCTTT. It specifies CASSRIGQGDAEAFF.